The 31 T cell receptor beta chains given below trace back to one sample, sequenced in a study of T-cell reconstitution after alpha-beta-depleted transplantation in children. Researchers prepared the TCRbeta library using unique molecular identifiers, the study reports. Using its own MiXCR run on the PCR reads, TCRdb lists one record per CDR3 protein. The sample lists about 980,000 distinct CDR3 sequences, roughly 29% occurring once. The specimen was PBMCs, mostly from graft donor cells, collected 360 days after TCRalphabeta/CD19-depleted stem cell transplant. The receptors were gathered from a boy less than two years old who had a stem cell transplant for SCID, so the T cells may come from the graft donor.

The chain combines TRBV19 with TRBJ2-7; a weak D match, TRBD2 (5 bases). Trimming took 5 bases from V and 1 from J, leaving 12 bases between them. CDR1 is LNHDA, CDR2 SQIVND, per germline (reference sequence). The CDR3 is 14 residues long. CDR3 in amino acids: CASSQPTKSYEQYF. CDR3 nucleotides: TGTGCCAGTAGTCAACCGACTAAATCCTACGAGCAGTACTTC.

This clonotype was seen only once. This sequence joins TRBV15 and TRBJ2-3; the D gene is possibly TRBD2 (7 bases). V was clipped by 2 bases and J by 3 bases, with 15 bases between them. Looked up from germline, CDR1 is LNHNV and CDR2 is YYDKDF (reference sequence). The CDR3 runs to 16 residues. CDR3 amino acids: CATSRYRGAGTDTQYF. The CDR3 bases are TGTGCCACCAGCAGATATCGGGGGGCTGGTACAGATACGCAGTATTTT.

This chain joins TRBV27 and TRBJ2-1; TRBD1 is a possible D gene (6 bases). Germline V gives CDR1 MNHEY, CDR2 SMNVEV (reference sequence). The CDR3 loop spans 15 amino acids. V lost 3 bases, J lost 5 bases, and 14 bases lay in between. The CDR3 loop is CASSFADSGDNEQFF. CDR3 DNA sequence: TGTGCCAGCAGTTTTGCTGACTCAGGGGACAATGAGCAGTTCTTC.

The table lists this clonotype with a few counts. V usage is TRBV5-1 and J usage is TRBJ1-2; 11 bases are a match to TRBD1. The CDR3 has 14 amino acids. Germline-derived CDR1 and CDR2 are SGHRS and YFSETQ. The J segment lost 7 bases and the V segment lost 6 bases, leaving 8 bases of the junction unmatched. The CDR3 loop is CASKRSGTGGGYTF. In DNA form, the CDR3 reads TGCGCCAGCAAGAGATCCGGGACAGGGGGTGGCTACACCTTC.

This clonotype was picked up a small number of times. The V call is TRBV15, the J call TRBJ1-5, with D uncertain. Per germline, CDR1 LNHNV and CDR2 YYDKDF (reference sequence). The V end was cut by 0 bases, the J end by 2 bases, with 8 bases between. There are 15 residues in the CDR3. The CDR3 loop reads CATSRDRQGNQPQHF. The CDR3 DNA reads as TGTGCCACCAGCAGAGATCGGCAGGGCAATCAGCCCCAGCATTTT.

This clonotype was counted once. The chain employs TRBV12-3 or TRBV12-4 and TRBJ2-7; TRBD2 agrees at 7 bases. V lost 3 bases and J lost 7; bases outside the gene matches: 9. The CDR3 sequence is 14 residues long. This chain's CDR3 is CASSFLSAGGEQYF. The CDR3 DNA is TGTGCCAGCAGTTTTCTCTCCGCCGGGGGGGAGCAGTACTTC.

This clonotype showed up just a few times. The V gene is TRBV5-5, the J gene TRBJ2-1; a weak D match, TRBD1 (6 bases). The CDR3 is 14 amino acids. Per germline, CDR1 SGHKS and CDR2 YYEKEE (reference sequence). Trimming took off 4 bases at V and 9 bases at J, with 17 bases between the two ends. The CDR3 nucleotides read TGTGCCAGCAGCGGAACAGGGAACGCCGCTGAGCAGTTCTTC. This sequence encodes CASSGTGNAAEQFF.

The chain couples TRBV6-1 to TRBJ1-1; 7 bases are a match to TRBD1. This CDR3 is 13 amino acids long. V was clipped by 8 bases and J by 1 base; unmatched bases: 4. Germline V CDR1 and CDR2: MNHNS, SASEGT. CDR3 amino acids: CASRRGSNTEAFF. The CDR3 nucleotides are TGTGCCAGCCGCAGGGGGTCGAACACTGAAGCTTTCTTT.

This clonotype was seen a few times. V usage is TRBV20-1 and J usage is TRBJ2-1, with a possible D match to TRBD1 (5 bases). The CDR3 is 15 residues long. Looked up from germline, CDR1 is DFQATT and CDR2 is SNEGSKA (reference sequence). Trimming removed 3 bases at V and 6 bases at J, with 18 bases between. CDR3 DNA: TGCAGTGCTAGTGAAATAAGGGCAGGGCCCAATGAGCAGTTCTTC. Translation: CSASEIRAGPNEQFF.

The chain carries TRBV4-1 and TRBJ2-7, with D tentatively TRBD2 (5 bases). The CDR3 is made up of 14 amino acids. Germline CDR1 reads MGHRA; CDR2 reads YSYEKL. Trimming took 6 bases from V and 3 from J, leaving 15 bases between them. This CDR3 is CASSRDWSGYEQYF. The CDR3 DNA reads TGCGCCAGCAGTCGGGATTGGTCCGGCTACGAGCAGTACTTC.

The CDR3 protein is CASSLRRGTYEQYF. The CDR3 DNA reads as TGTGCCAGCAGTCTAAGGAGGGGAACCTACGAGCAGTACTTC. The rearrangement uses TRBV2 and TRBJ2-7, with D tentatively TRBD2 (6 bases). The CDR3 contains 14 residues. Deletions cut 5 bases from V and 2 bases from J, with 13 bases between. The germline V gene encodes CDR1 SNHLY and CDR2 FYNNEI. Based on the CDR3 plus reference TRBV2 and TRBJ2-7, the full variable domain is EPEVTQTPSHQVTQMGQEVILRCVPISNHLYFYWYRQILGQKVEFLVSFYNNEISEKSEIFDDQFSVERPDGSNFTLKIRSTKLEDSAMYFCASSLRRGTYEQYFGPGTRLTVT.

The chain joins TRBV7-7 to TRBJ2-5, with 7 positions matching TRBD1. Per the germline V gene, CDR1 is SSHAT and CDR2 is FNYEAQ (reference sequence). The CDR3 loop spans 13 amino acids. The V gene end was trimmed by 7 bases and the J gene end by 4 bases; junction bases not matched to a gene: 6. CDR3 amino acids: CASTLDRAETQYF. For the CDR3, the DNA is TGTGCCAGCACCCTCGACAGGGCAGAGACCCAGTACTTC.

This clonotype was counted at least ten times. This rearrangement joins TRBV6-5 to TRBJ2-3; 7 bases are shared with TRBD1. CDR1 and CDR2 (germline): MNHEY, SVGAGI. The ends lost 0 bases at V and 0 bases at J; junction bases unmatched: 3. CDR3 length: 16 residues. The CDR3 loop reads CASSYSGTASTDTQYF. DNA for the CDR3: TGTGCCAGCAGTTACTCCGGGACAGCTAGCACAGATACGCAGTATTTT.

This clonotype was picked up a small number of times. The J gene is TRBJ2-7, the V gene TRBV20-1, with D possibly TRBD2 on 6 matching bases. Germline loops: CDR1 DFQATT, CDR2 SNEGSKA (reference sequence). This CDR3 has 12 residues. Trimming left V 2 bases short and J 4 bases short, with 9 bases between. DNA for the CDR3: TGCAGTGCTAGACGACTAGGGTACGAGCAGTACTTC. Translation gives CSARRLGYEQYF.

CDR3 coding DNA: TGTGCCAGCAGCTTAATCTTGCCGGGTGTAGCCTCTGGGGCCAACGTCCTGACTTTC. Its protein is CASSLILPGVASGANVLTF. V usage is TRBV7-3 and J usage is TRBJ2-6; D gene unclear. The CDR3 length is 19 residues. The ends were cut back, 1 base at V and 0 bases at J, with 16 bases in the middle. Germline V gives CDR1 SGHTA, CDR2 FQGTGA.

The table lists this clonotype with a few counts. The genes are TRBV20-1 and TRBJ2-7; D gene uncertain. Trimming shortened V by 5 bases and J by 0 bases, and 8 bases separated the two germline ends. CDR3 size: 12 residues. Germline V gene data show CDR1 as DFQATT and CDR2 as SNEGSKA (reference sequence). Here the CDR3 reads CSAETDSYEQYF. In DNA, the CDR3 is TGCAGTGCTGAGACCGACTCCTACGAGCAGTACTTC.

The rearrangement uses TRBV18 and TRBJ2-3; 7 bases agree with TRBD1. Germline V CDR1 and CDR2: KGHSH, LQKENI. This CDR3 has 17 amino acids. The J segment lost 5 bases and the V segment lost 4 bases, leaving 15 bases of the junction unmatched. As DNA, the CDR3 is TGTGCCAGCTCACACACACCCACAGGGGTGAGCCAAGATACGCAGTATTTT. It specifies CASSHTPTGVSQDTQYF.

In its sample, this clonotype was seen many times. The CDR3 reads CAISEQGRGNTEAFF. The CDR3 coding sequence is TGTGCCATCAGTGAGCAGGGCAGGGGGAACACTGAAGCTTTCTTT. This chain joins TRBV10-3 and TRBJ1-1; a possible D gene is TRBD1 (6 bases). In germline, CDR1 is ENHRY, CDR2 SYGVKD. Trimming left V 2 bases short and J 1 base short, with 11 bases between. There are 15 residues in the CDR3.

V and J are TRBV10-3 and TRBJ1-1; 9 bases agree with TRBD1. The CDR3 covers 16 residues. J lost 6 bases, V lost 1 base, and 9 bases had no gene match. Germline CDR1 is ENHRY and CDR2 is SYGVKD. CDR3 loop: CAISELPGTGKSEAFF. CDR3 bases: TGTGCCATCAGTGAGTTACCCGGGACAGGGAAATCTGAAGCTTTCTTT.

The chain employs TRBV15 and TRBJ2-3; unclear D gene. Germline V lookup: CDR1 LNHNV, CDR2 YYDKDF (reference sequence). The CDR3 loop spans 17 amino acids. The V end lost 5 bases, the J end lost 0 bases, and 18 bases lay between the germline ends. DNA of the CDR3: TGTGCCACCAGCGTCCAAGCTGGCGGCAGGAGCACAGATACGCAGTATTTT. Its protein is CATSVQAGGRSTDTQYF.

This clonotype was counted many times. The V call is TRBV7-2, the J call TRBJ2-2; D is uncertain. From germline, CDR1 is SGHTA and CDR2 FQGNSA. There are 13 residues in the CDR3. V was pared by 1 base and J by 6 bases, with 6 bases between. The CDR3 DNA follows: TGTGCCAGCAGCTTAGAGGTACCCGGGGAGCTGTTTTTT. Translating it yields CASSLEVPGELFF.

The rearrangement joins TRBV12-3 or TRBV12-4 to TRBJ2-2, with D unclear. The CDR3 extends over 15 amino acids. V dropped 3 bases and J dropped 1 base, with 9 bases sitting between them. CDR3 bases: TGTGCCAGCAGTTTTATTGGGCTGAACACCGGGGAGCTGTTTTTT. It is translated as CASSFIGLNTGELFF.

The chain joins TRBV24-1 to TRBJ2-5; TRBD1 matches 10 bases. J was trimmed by 6 bases and V by 7 bases; bases with no gene match: 4. The length of the CDR3 is 13 residues. Germline V gene data show CDR1 as KGHDR and CDR2 as SFDVKD. Here the CDR3 DNA reads TGTGCCACCAGACCGGGACAGGGGAAGACCCAGTACTTC. It translates to CATRPGQGKTQYF.

The rearrangement joins TRBV9 to TRBJ2-2; the match to TRBD1 covers 9 bases. The CDR3 has 20 residues. Germline CDR1 and CDR2: SGDLS and YYNGEE. The J segment lost 0 bases and the V segment lost 0 bases, leaving 12 bases of the junction unmatched. The CDR3: CASSVGDREFPFPNTGELFF. DNA for the CDR3: TGTGCCAGCAGCGTAGGGGACAGGGAGTTCCCATTTCCGAACACCGGGGAGCTGTTTTTT.

The chain employs TRBV4-1 and TRBJ2-7, with D possibly being TRBD1 or TRBD2 (5 bases each). CDR3 length: 16 amino acids. Trimming removed 3 bases from V and 4 bases from J, with 19 bases in between. CDR1 is MGHRA and CDR2 is YSYEKL in the germline V gene. The CDR3 reads CASSQVWGNGDYEQYF. The CDR3, as DNA: TGCGCCAGCAGCCAGGTCTGGGGGAACGGGGATTACGAGCAGTACTTC.

This clonotype was counted only a few times. The chain couples TRBV20-1 to TRBJ2-7, with D possibly matching TRBD2 (6 bases). Germline V gives CDR1 DFQATT, CDR2 SNEGSKA (reference sequence). The CDR3 totals 14 residues. The ends were cut back, 0 bases at V and 0 bases at J, with 9 bases in the middle. The CDR3 nucleotides read TGCAGTGCTAGAGAGCGGGGTAGCTCCTACGAGCAGTACTTC. Amino acids: CSARERGSSYEQYF.

The genes are TRBV4-3 and TRBJ1-1; D is ambiguous. Germline lookup yields CDR1 LGHNA and CDR2 YSLEER. With 3 bases removed from V and 2 bases from J, the gap between germline ends came to 13 bases. CDR3 length equals 15 residues. As DNA, the CDR3 is TGCGCCAGCAGCCATAAGAGAGGAACAAACACTGAAGCTTTCTTT. Translation gives CASSHKRGTNTEAFF.

At least ten counts were recorded for this clonotype. The junction departs from the called germline gene at one end, perhaps through a read error. The chain combines TRBV5-1 with TRBJ2-7; D may be TRBD2 (5 bases). The CDR3 has 12 residues. Per germline, CDR1 SGHRS and CDR2 YFSETQ. The CDR3 is CASSSLGDEQYF. In DNA, the CDR3 is TGTGCCAGCAGTTCCCTCGGGGACGAGCAGTACTTC.

CDR3 nucleotide sequence: TGTGCCATCAGTGAGTCGATCAGGCAAGAGACCCAGTACTTC. Amino acids: CAISESIRQETQYF. The chain employs TRBV10-3 and TRBJ2-5; D not certain. The CDR3 spans 14 residues. Germline values: CDR1 ENHRY, CDR2 SYGVKD. V gave up 0 bases and J gave up 2 bases, with 7 bases separating them.

This chain uses TRBV7-3 with TRBJ2-7, with D possibly TRBD2 on 6 matching bases. V was trimmed by 0 bases and J by 6 bases, leaving 15 bases between them. There are 15 residues in the CDR3. Per the germline V gene, CDR1 is SGHTA and CDR2 is FQGTGA. The CDR3 nucleotides are TGTGCCAGCAGCTTAACGGCGGGGAACCCTTCCGAGCAGTACTTC. Its translation is CASSLTAGNPSEQYF. Drawing the rest from reference TRBV7-3 and TRBJ2-7, the complete variable domain is GAGVSQTPSNKVTEKGKYVELRCDPISGHTALYWYRQSLGQGPEFLIYFQGTGAADDSGLPNDRFFAVRPEGSVSTLKIQRTERGDSAVYLCASSLTAGNPSEQYFGPGTRLTVT.

V gene TRBV6-1 combines with J gene TRBJ1-4; 7 nucleotides line up with TRBD1. This CDR3 contains 15 residues. V lost 8 bases, J lost 6 bases, and 12 bases stayed unmatched. CDR1 and CDR2 (germline): MNHNS, SASEGT. The CDR3 reads CASSFRRGWYEKLFF. CDR3 DNA sequence: TGTGCCAGCTCCTTCCGCAGGGGGTGGTATGAAAAACTGTTTTTT.